Below, one T cell receptor (beta chain) is given with its context. V was pared by 4 bases and J by 2 bases, with 12 bases of the junction left unmatched. The CDR3 loop spans 18 amino acids. Germline CDR1 SGDLS, CDR2 YYNGEE. Using immunoSEQ multiplex PCR, the repertoire was profiled, and TCRdb retains in-frame clones only, with some absent. The sample carries about 90,000 clones, around 90% recorded once. The entry originates in a study of OX40 agonist ivuxolimab in advanced cancers. The sequences come from CD4+ or CD8+ T cells sorted from blood, collected in a trial of the OX40 agonist ivuxolimab. The clonotype originates from an adult with an advanced solid tumor such as melanoma, head and neck, liver or kidney cancer. The rearrangement links TRBV9 to TRBJ2-3, with 11 positions matching TRBD2. CDR3 DNA: TGTGCCAGCAGCCCTAGGGGGCGACTAGCGGGATCCACAGATACGCAGTATTTT. Amino acids: CASSPRGRLAGSTDTQYF.